This paragraph reports one T cell receptor (beta chain). This clonotype was found many times. The target of this receptor is not known. No much larger clone is present one base from it, and per-base qualities are unavailable. This sample is drawn from a study of early T cells in non-severe SARS-CoV-2 infection (dated by TCRdb to the early 2020s). Context from the whole study: TCR sequencing used bulk RNA from unsorted whole blood, so alpha and beta chains could not be paired. What the work shows at the level of the full study, not this receptor alone: Matching against VDJdb was skewed toward anti-spike CD8 responses, likely underestimated virus-specific expansions, and missed private and CD4 specificities.

CDR1 and CDR2, looked up from the germline V gene (reference sequence), are LGHDT and YNNKEL. Its CDR3 holds 15 amino acids, cysteine through phenylalanine. The kept DNA is CDR3 alone, 45 bases in frame from the first base. V is pared back by 6 bases and J by 5 bases, with 17 bases lying between the germline termini. A case-control design nested within a healthcare worker cohort in London, UK, was used, with weekly nasopharyngeal swab PCR tests and blood sampling performed. Healthcare workers were enrolled in the week of the UK lockdown, from 23 to 31 March 2020, and were followed every week for up to roughly 15 weeks. Library preparation was by 5' RACE. Reads for this sample came from a NextSeq 500. Unique molecular identifiers were attached to individual cDNA molecules in the TCR library protocol so that sequencing error and PCR bias could be corrected. Sequencing covered both TCR alpha and beta chains, and within each sample the abundances of alpha and beta sequences were tightly co-correlated. Turning to the authors' computational methods: Decombinator V4 was used to perform V gene, J gene and CDR3 annotation of TCR sequences. Expanded TCRs were defined as changing significantly between any two time points under a Poisson model with p below 0.0001. Abundances of TCRs were expressed as counts per million after normalisation to the total number of TCRs sequenced in each sample. TRAV1-2 paired with TRAJ12, TRAJ20 or TRAJ33 defined MAIT TCRs, while TRAV10 paired with TRAJ18 defined iNKT TCRs. VDJdb, accessed on 1 November 2021, was searched for TCRs annotated for CMV, EBV and SARS-CoV-2, and TCRs annotated for more than one antigen were excluded. TCRdb reprocessed the public reads (quality trimming at Q25 with fastp, clone calling with MiXCR) and kept in-frame beta chains. Identical CDR3 protein sequences are pooled into one entry, listed with their most common genes and DNA. The V and J calls and clone size are TCRdb's, not the authors'. The sample table records fewer than 65,000 distinct CDR3 sequences; around 8.5% of these occur just once. The leading ten clones occupy about a fifth of the sample.

This receptor was identified in an adult who was a healthcare worker with PCR-confirmed SARS-CoV-2 infection or an uninfected control (not recorded which). Sequencing was performed on whole blood. The chain is made from TRBV3-1 and TRBJ1-5, with no D gene named confidently. The nucleotide sequence is given as TGTGCCAGCAGTCAACGCTCGACCCTGGATCAGCCCCAGCATTTT. The encoded protein is CASSQRSTLDQPQHF.